The clone carrying this T cell receptor (beta chain) was observed at least ten times. The antigen is undetermined. One entry per CDR3 protein results from TCRdb running MiXCR on the PCR reads. Among about half a million distinct CDR3 sequences listed, over 20% were seen once. These data belong to a study of molecular identifiers for immune sequencing clone quantification. Study information: Four of five splits of RNA from 20,000 or 100,000 naive CD8 cells were sequenced in replicates.

Sorting defined naive CD8 T cells as CD8+CD4-CCR7+CD45RA+. CDR3 length: 17 amino acids. Trimming took 4 bases from V and 0 from J; bases not matched to a gene: 10. Study results and caveats: In naive cells, clones above 20 RNA copies held under 1% of molecules, whereas in effector cells they held over 98%.

The TCR comes from a human donor in good health. Some libraries in this study had Jurkat cell RNA spiked in. The rearrangement joins TRBV12-3 or TRBV12-4 to TRBJ2-3; TRBD1 matches at 7 bases. Sequencing was carried out using naive CD8+ T cells from blood, with Jurkat cell RNA spiked in. Sample subset: FACS-sorted CD8+CD4-CCR7+CD45RA+ naive T cells. The CDR3 loop reads CASSSLSPGQSTDTQYF. The CDR3 DNA sequence: TGTGCCAGCAGTTCCCTGAGCCCGGGACAGAGCACAGATACGCAGTATTTT.